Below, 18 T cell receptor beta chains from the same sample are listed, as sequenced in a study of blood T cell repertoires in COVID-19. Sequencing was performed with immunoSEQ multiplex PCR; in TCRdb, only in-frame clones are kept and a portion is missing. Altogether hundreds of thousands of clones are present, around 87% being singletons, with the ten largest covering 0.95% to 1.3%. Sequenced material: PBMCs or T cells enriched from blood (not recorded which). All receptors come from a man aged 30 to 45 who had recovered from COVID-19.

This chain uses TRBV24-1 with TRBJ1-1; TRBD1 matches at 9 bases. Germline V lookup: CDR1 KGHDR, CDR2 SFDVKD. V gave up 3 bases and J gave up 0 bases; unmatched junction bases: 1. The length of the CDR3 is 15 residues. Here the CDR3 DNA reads TGTGCCACCAGTGATGGACAGGGGATGAACACTGAAGCTTTCTTT. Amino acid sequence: CATSDGQGMNTEAFF.

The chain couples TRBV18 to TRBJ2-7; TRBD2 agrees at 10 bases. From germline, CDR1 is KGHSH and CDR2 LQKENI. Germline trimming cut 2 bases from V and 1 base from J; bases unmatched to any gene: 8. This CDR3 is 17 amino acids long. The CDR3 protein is CASSPTASGSLSYEQYF. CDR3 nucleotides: TGTGCCAGCTCACCAACGGCTAGCGGGAGCTTGTCCTACGAGCAGTACTTC. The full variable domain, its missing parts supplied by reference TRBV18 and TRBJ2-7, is NAGVMQNPRHLVRRRGQEARLRCSPMKGHSHVYWYRQLPEEGLKFMVYLQKENIIDESGMPKERFSAEFPKEGPSILRIQQVVRGDSAAYFCASSPTASGSLSYEQYFGPGTRLTVT.

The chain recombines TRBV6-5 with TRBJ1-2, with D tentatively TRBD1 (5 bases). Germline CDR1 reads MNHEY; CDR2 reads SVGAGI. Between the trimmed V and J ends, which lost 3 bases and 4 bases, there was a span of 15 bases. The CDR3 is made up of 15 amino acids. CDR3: CASSYGAGLGYGYTF. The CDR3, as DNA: TGTGCCAGCAGTTATGGGGCAGGGCTCGGCTATGGCTACACCTTC.

The CDR3 sequence is CASSQPPDRVAFF. In nucleotides, the CDR3 is TGTGCCAGCTCCCAACCTCCGGACAGGGTCGCTTTCTTT. V usage is TRBV12-3 or TRBV12-4 and J usage is TRBJ1-1; 8 positions agree with TRBD1. The CDR3 runs 13 residues. Germline trimming cut 8 bases from V and 11 bases from J; bases unmatched to any gene: 13.

The CDR3 spells CASSLGRGHTEAFF. In nucleotides, the CDR3 is TGCGCCAGCAGCTTGGGGAGGGGGCACACTGAAGCTTTCTTT. The chain couples TRBV5-1 to TRBJ1-1, with 7 positions matching TRBD1. V dropped 0 bases and J dropped 3; count of bases not matched to a gene: 2. Germline assignment: CDR1 SGHRS and CDR2 YFSETQ. This CDR3 comprises 14 residues.

CDR3 sequence reads: CASSTDSYNEQFF. CDR3 bases: TGTGCCAGCAGCACGGACTCGTACAATGAGCAGTTCTTC. The chain couples TRBV5-6 to TRBJ2-1; D is perhaps TRBD2 (5 bases). The V and J ends lost 4 bases and 4 bases respectively, with 9 bases between them. The CDR3 runs 13 residues. Germline V gene data show CDR1 as SGHDT and CDR2 as YYEEEE.

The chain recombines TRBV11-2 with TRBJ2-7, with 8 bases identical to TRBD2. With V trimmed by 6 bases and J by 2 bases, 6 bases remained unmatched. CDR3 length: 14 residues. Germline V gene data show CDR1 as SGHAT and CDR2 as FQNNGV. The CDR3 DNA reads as TGTGCCAGCAGGCCGGGGGGGACAACCTACGAGCAGTACTTC. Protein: CASRPGGTTYEQYF.

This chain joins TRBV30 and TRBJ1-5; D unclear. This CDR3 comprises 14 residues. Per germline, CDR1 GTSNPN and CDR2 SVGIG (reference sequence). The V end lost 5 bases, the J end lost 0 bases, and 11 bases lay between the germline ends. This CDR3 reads CAWAGEHSNQPQHF. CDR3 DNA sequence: TGTGCCTGGGCCGGAGAACATAGCAATCAGCCCCAGCATTTT.

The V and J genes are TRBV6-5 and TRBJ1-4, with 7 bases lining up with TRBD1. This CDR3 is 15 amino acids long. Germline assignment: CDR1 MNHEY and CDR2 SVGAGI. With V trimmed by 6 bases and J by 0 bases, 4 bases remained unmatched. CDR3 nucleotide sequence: TGTGCCAGCAGACCCAGGGGGACAACTAATGAAAAACTGTTTTTT. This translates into CASRPRGTTNEKLFF.

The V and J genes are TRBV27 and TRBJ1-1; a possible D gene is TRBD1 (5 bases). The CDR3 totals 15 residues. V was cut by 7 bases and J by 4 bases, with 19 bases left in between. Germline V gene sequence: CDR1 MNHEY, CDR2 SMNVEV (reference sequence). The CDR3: CASTLGSGGFTEAFF. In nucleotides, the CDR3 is TGTGCCAGCACCTTGGGGAGCGGGGGTTTCACTGAAGCTTTCTTT.

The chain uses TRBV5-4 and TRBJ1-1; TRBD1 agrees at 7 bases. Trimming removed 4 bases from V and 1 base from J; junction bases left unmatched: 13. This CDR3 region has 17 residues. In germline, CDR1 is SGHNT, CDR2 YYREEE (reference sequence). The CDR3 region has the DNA TGTGCCAGCAGCCTAGACAGGGTGTGGGGAGGGAACACTGAAGCTTTCTTT. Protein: CASSLDRVWGGNTEAFF. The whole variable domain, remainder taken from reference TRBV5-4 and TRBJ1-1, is ETGVTQSPTHLIKTRGQQVTLRCSSQSGHNTVSWYQQALGQGPQFIFQYYREEENGRGNFPPRFSGLQFPNYSSELNVNALELDDSALYLCASSLDRVWGGNTEAFFGQGTRLTVV.

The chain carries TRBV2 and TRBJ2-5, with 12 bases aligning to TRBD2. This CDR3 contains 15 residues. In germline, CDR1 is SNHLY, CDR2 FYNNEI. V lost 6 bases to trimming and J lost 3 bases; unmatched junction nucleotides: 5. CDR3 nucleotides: TGTGCCAGCAGCCTTGGACTAGCGGGAAAAGAGACCCAGTACTTC. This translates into CASSLGLAGKETQYF.

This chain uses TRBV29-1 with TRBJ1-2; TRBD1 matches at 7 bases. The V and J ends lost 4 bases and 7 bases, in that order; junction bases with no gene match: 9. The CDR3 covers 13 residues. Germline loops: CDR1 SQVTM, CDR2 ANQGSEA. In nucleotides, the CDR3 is TGCAGCGTTGGTAAAGGGGGCAAGGGTGGCTACACCTTC. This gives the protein CSVGKGGKGGYTF.

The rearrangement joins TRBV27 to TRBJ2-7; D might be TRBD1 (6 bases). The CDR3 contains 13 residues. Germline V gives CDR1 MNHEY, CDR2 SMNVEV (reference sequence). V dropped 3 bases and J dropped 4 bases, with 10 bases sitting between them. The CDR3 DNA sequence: TGTGCCAGCAGTTTCCTCGGACAGTACGAGCAGTACTTC. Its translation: CASSFLGQYEQYF.

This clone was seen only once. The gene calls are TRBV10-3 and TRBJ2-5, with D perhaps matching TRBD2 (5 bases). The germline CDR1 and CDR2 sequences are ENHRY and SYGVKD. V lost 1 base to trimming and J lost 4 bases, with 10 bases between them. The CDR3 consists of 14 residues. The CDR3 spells CAISEFGEGETQYF. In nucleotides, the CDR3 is TGTGCCATCAGTGAGTTCGGAGAGGGAGAGACCCAGTACTTC.

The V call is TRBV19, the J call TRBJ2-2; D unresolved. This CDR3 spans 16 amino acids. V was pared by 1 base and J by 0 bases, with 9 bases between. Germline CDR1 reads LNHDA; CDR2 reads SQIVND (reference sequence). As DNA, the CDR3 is TGTGCCAGTAGTATAGGCGGTGGAGCGAACACCGGGGAGCTGTTTTTT. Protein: CASSIGGGANTGELFF. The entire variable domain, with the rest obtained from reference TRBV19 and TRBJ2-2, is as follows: DGGITQSPKYLFRKEGQNVTLSCEQNLNHDAMYWYRQDPGQGLRLIYYSQIVNDFQKGDIAEGYSVSREKKESFPLTVTSAQKNPTAFYLCASSIGGGANTGELFFGEGSRLTVL.

The CDR3 region has the DNA TGTGCCACCAGCAGCCTTAGCGGCAATACGCAGTATTTT. Translation: CATSSLSGNTQYF. The J gene is TRBJ2-3, the V gene TRBV15; the D gene is possibly TRBD2 (6 bases). The CDR3 consists of 13 residues. Trimming pared 3 bases from V and 7 bases from J, leaving 11 bases between. Germline CDR1 reads LNHNV; CDR2 reads YYDKDF (reference sequence).

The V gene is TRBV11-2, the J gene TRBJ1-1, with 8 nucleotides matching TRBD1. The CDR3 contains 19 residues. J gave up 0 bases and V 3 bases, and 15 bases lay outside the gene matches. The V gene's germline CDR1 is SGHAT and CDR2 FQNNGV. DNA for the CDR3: TGTGCCAGCAGCTTGTACTCCGGGACAGGCTGGGGGATGAACACTGAAGCTTTCTTT. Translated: CASSLYSGTGWGMNTEAFF.